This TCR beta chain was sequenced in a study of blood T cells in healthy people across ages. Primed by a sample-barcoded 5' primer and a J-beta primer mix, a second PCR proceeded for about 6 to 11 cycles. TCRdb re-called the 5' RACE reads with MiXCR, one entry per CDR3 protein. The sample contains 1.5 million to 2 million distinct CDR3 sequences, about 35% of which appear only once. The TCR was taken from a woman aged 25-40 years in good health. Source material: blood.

DNA of the CDR3: TGTGCCAGCAGCTTAGTCGCGGGGGGGCTGAACGAGCAGTACTTC. Its translation: CASSLVAGGLNEQYF. The rearrangement uses TRBV7-2 and TRBJ2-7; 9 bases agree with TRBD2. This CDR3 is 15 amino acids long. Germline V lookup: CDR1 SGHTA, CDR2 FQGNSA. With V trimmed by 1 base and J by 5 bases, 6 bases remained unmatched.